The sequence of this T cell receptor (beta chain) was determined in a study of blood T cell repertoires in COVID-19. Whole-study context: Material from acute and convalescent COVID-19 was sourced from the United States, Italy and Spain. In each case, the material was cDNA or gDNA derived from T cells, B-cell-depleted T cells, or PBMCs.

Clones were sequenced by immunoSEQ multiplex PCR, and TCRdb holds only the in-frame ones, with some missing. The data show around 280,000 clones, roughly 90% seen once. The germline V gene has CDR1 LGHNT and CDR2 FRNRAP. The CDR3 covers 16 residues. V was pared by 6 bases and J by 3 bases, with 10 bases of the junction left unmatched. The sequenced material came from peripheral blood. V gene TRBV12-5 combines with J gene TRBJ1-1; 10 nucleotides agree with TRBD1. The receptor's source is a woman under 40 with COVID-19, enrolled during active disease. CDR3 DNA: TGTGCTAGTGGCCCTCCGGGACAGGGGCTTTACACTGAAGCTTTCTTT. Amino acid sequence: CASGPPGQGLYTEAFF.